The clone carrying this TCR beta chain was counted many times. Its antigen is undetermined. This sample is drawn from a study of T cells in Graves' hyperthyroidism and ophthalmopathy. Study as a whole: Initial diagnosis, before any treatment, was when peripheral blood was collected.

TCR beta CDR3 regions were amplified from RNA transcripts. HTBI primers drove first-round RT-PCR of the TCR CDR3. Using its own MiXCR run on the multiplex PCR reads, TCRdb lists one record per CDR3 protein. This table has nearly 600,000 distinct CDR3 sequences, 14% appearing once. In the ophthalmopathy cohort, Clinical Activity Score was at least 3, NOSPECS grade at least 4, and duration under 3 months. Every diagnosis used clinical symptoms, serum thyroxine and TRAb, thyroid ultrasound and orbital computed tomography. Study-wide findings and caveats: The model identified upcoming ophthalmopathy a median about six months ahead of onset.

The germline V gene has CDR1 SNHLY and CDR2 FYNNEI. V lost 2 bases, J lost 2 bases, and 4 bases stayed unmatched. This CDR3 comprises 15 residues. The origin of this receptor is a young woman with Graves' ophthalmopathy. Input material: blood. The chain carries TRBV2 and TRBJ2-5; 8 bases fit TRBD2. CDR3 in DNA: TGTGCCAGCAGTGAATTGACTAGCGAACAAGAGACCCAGTACTTC. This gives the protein CASSELTSEQETQYF.